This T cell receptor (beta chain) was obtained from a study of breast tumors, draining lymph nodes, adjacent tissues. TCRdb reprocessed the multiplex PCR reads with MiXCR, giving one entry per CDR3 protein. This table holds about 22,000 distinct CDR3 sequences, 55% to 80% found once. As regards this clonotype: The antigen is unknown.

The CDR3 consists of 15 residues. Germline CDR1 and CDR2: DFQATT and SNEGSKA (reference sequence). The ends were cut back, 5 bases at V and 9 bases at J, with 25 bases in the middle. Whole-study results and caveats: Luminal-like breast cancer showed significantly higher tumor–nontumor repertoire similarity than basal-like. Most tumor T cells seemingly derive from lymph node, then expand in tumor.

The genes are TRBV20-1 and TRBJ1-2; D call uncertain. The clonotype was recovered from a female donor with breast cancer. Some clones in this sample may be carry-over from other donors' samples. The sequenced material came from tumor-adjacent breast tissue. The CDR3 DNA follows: TGCAGTGCTGGCCGCAAGACCTTAACGACTCCTAGCTACACCTTC. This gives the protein CSAGRKTLTTPSYTF.